This is a list of T cell receptor beta chains from one sample in a study of radiation and T cells in renal cell carcinoma. This table comes from immunoSEQ multiplex PCR, and its TCRdb copy is limited to in-frame clones, with some not included. The data show just under 150,000 clones, with approximately 86% seen just once and around 17% held by the top ten. This material consisted of blood, taken from a patient whose treatment included radiotherapy and nephrectomy. These receptors came from a woman aged 45-65 years with renal cell carcinoma. The CDR3 runs from the conserved cysteine through the conserved F or W. The D gene is left open where the match is weak. Clone size is given for some rows only: seen once, a few or many times, or a class if the clone is expanded.

>.|TRBV30|TRBJ2-7|.
TGTGCCTGGAGTGGGGGGGCCTACGAGCAGTACTTC
CAWSGGAYEQYF
>.|TRBV5-6|TRBJ2-1|TRBD2
TGTGCCAGCAGCCTCACTAGCGGGAGCTACAATGAGCAGTTCTTC
CASSLTSGSYNEQFF
>.|TRBV28|TRBJ1-5|.
TGTGCCAGCAGCTTTCAGGGCAATCAGCCCCAGCATTTT
CASSFQGNQPQHF
>.|TRBV2|TRBJ1-3|.
TGTGCCAGCAGCCAGCCGGGACCCTTATTAAACACCATATATTTT
CASSQPGPLLNTIYF
>.|TRBV5-1|TRBJ1-4|TRBD1
TGCGCCAGCAGCCTTGACAGGGCCACTAATGAAAAACTGTTTTTT
CASSLDRATNEKLFF
>.|TRBV4-3|TRBJ2-2|.
TGCGCCAGCAGAGTCGGGGCCGCGAACACCGGGGAGCTGTTTTTT
CASRVGAANTGELFF
>.|TRBV7-2|TRBJ2-1|.
TGTGCCAGCAGCTTGTCACTAGCAGGATACAATGAGCAGTTCTTC
CASSLSLAGYNEQFF
>.|TRBV9|TRBJ2-5|TRBD2
TGTGCCAGCAGCGGCGGGACTAGCGGGCGCCTCCTGCGCGAGACCCAGTACTTC
CASSGGTSGRLLRETQYF
>.|TRBV19|TRBJ1-5|.
TGTGCCAGTACCACTTCCGGGGGGGCGAATCAGCCCCAGCATTTT
CASTTSGGANQPQHF
>.|TRBV5-1|TRBJ1-2|TRBD1
TGCGCCAGCAGCTCAACAGGGGACTATGGCTACACCTTC
CASSSTGDYGYTF
>.|TRBV7-6|TRBJ1-6|.
TGTGCCAGCAGCGAGGCCACGCCACTTTCACCCCTCCACTTT
CASSEATPLSPLHF
>.|TRBV5-1|TRBJ2-5|.
TGCGCCAGCAGCTTTACAAGGGATCTCCGAGAGACCCAGTACTTC
CASSFTRDLRETQYF
>.|TRBV27|TRBJ1-1|.
TGTGCCAGCAGTTTAGTCGTGGACCTGGGTGTAACTGAAGCTTTCTTT
CASSLVVDLGVTEAFF
>.|TRBV5-1|TRBJ2-7|TRBD2
TGCGCCAGCAGCTTGGCGGGAGGTGGCTTGGACGAGCAGTACTTC
CASSLAGGGLDEQYF
>.|TRBV11-3|TRBJ1-1|.
TGTGCCAGCAGCTTACAAGAGCCAGGGGTGGCGAACACTGAAGCTTTCTTT
CASSLQEPGVANTEAFF
>.|TRBV19|TRBJ2-2|TRBD2
TGTGCCAGTTTCAGTAGCGGGAGAGAAATGGCCGGGGAGCTGTTTTTT
CASFSSGREMAGELFF
>.|TRBV2|TRBJ2-7|.
TGTGCCAGCAGCGGCACCGGCTACGAGCAGTACTTC
CASSGTGYEQYF
>.|TRBV23-1|TRBJ1-4|.
TGCGCCAGCAGTCCGATTGACAATGTGAGGGAAAAACTGTTTTTT
CASSPIDNVREKLFF
>once|TRBV6-1|TRBJ2-3|.
TGTGCCAGCACCAGGGGTGATAGCACAGATACGCAGTATTTT
CASTRGDSTDTQYF
>.|TRBV11-2|TRBJ1-1|.
TGTGCCAGCAGCTCCCAGGGGAGGTCCGCTGAAGCTTTCTTT
CASSSQGRSAEAFF
>.|TRBV27|TRBJ1-1|.
TGTGCCAGCAGTCTTGGAGAAAATTACATGAACACTGAAGCTTTCTTT
CASSLGENYMNTEAFF
>.|TRBV2|TRBJ1-6|TRBD1
TGTGCCAGCACCTGGGACAGCTATAATTCACCCCTCCACTTT
CASTWDSYNSPLHF
>.|TRBV10-1|TRBJ1-5|.
TGCGCCAGCAGTTCTGGAGGGGTCGATCAGCCCCAGCATTTT
CASSSGGVDQPQHF